Shown below are 16 T cell receptor beta chains from a single sample sequenced in a study of neoadjuvant anti-PD-1 for oral cavity cancer. Produced via immunoSEQ multiplex PCR; TCRdb's table is partial and in-frame only. The sample has over 9,000 clones, over 65% seen once; the top ten hold more than 3%. Time point given: after neoadjuvant nivolumab, at surgical resection. The sample here was PBMCs, taken after nivolumab (anti-PD-1) treatment. The receptors were gathered from a person aged 35 to 85 with oral cavity squamous cell carcinoma.

This clone has just a few counts. The V gene is TRBV6-4, the J gene TRBJ2-1; TRBD2 matches at 7 bases. CDR3 size: 14 residues. Germline trimming cut 0 bases from V and 16 bases from J; bases unmatched to any gene: 12. The germline V gene has CDR1 MRHNA and CDR2 SNTAGT. DNA of the CDR3: TGTGCCAGCAGTGACTCGATTGGCGGGAGCACCCGCTTCTTC. Encoded protein: CASSDSIGGSTRFF.

V and J are TRBV15 and TRBJ1-2; the D gene is possibly TRBD1 (5 bases). The CDR3 is 15 amino acids. Germline V gene lookup returns CDR1 LNHNV and CDR2 YYDKDF (reference sequence). With 1 base removed from V and 3 bases from J, the gap between germline ends came to 12 bases. CDR3 DNA: TGTGCCACCAGCAGAGGGACAAAGCTTGACTATGGCTACACCTTC. This encodes CATSRGTKLDYGYTF.

This sequence joins TRBV27 and TRBJ1-2; 12 bases align to TRBD1. This CDR3 has 14 amino acids. The germline CDR1 and CDR2 sequences are MNHEY and SMNVEV (reference sequence). J lost 7 bases, V lost 4 bases, and 4 bases had no gene match. CDR3 nucleotide sequence: TGTGCCAGCAGTTGGGGACAGGGGGCGCGTGGCTACACCTTC. The encoded protein is CASSWGQGARGYTF.

This chain joins TRBV7-6 and TRBJ2-1, with a weak D call TRBD2 (5 bases). This CDR3 is 13 amino acids long. From germline, CDR1 is SGHVS and CDR2 FNYEAQ. Trimming stripped 3 bases from V and 10 bases from J, with 13 bases between. CDR3 loop: CASSLIGGDEQFF. The CDR3 region has the DNA TGTGCCAGCAGCTTGATCGGAGGTGACGAGCAGTTCTTC. The variable domain in full, with the rest retrieved from reference TRBV7-6 and TRBJ2-1, is GAGVSQSPRYKVTKRGQDVALRCDPISGHVSLYWYRQALGQGPEFLTYFNYEAQQDKSGLPNDRFSAERPEGSISTLTIQRTEQRDSAMYRCASSLIGGDEQFFGPGTRLTVL.

The V and J genes are TRBV28 and TRBJ2-7; tentative D call: TRBD1 (6 bases). From germline, CDR1 is MDHEN and CDR2 SYDVKM. This CDR3 contains 12 residues. Trimming removed 2 bases at V and 7 bases at J, with 9 bases between. For the CDR3, the DNA is TGTGCCAGCAGTTTAGCCAGGGGAGAGCAGTACTTC. Its translation: CASSLARGEQYF.

The chain uses TRBV5-1 and TRBJ1-6; 8 nucleotides align to TRBD1. The junction had 1 base not matched to a gene; V was cut back by 0 bases and J by 5 bases. Germline V gene lookup returns CDR1 SGHRS and CDR2 YFSETQ. This CDR3 is built from 15 residues. CDR3 DNA: TGCGCCAGCAGCTTGGCAGGGGGCGATAATTCACCCCTCCACTTT. This encodes CASSLAGGDNSPLHF.

The chain couples TRBV7-8 to TRBJ1-6; D not certain. The CDR3 has 18 amino acids. CDR1 is SGHVS, CDR2 FQNEAQ, per germline. Trimming removed 5 bases from V and 0 bases from J, with 17 bases in between. The CDR3 DNA reads as TGTGCCAGCAGCCTAACGATGGCAGTGAGCTCCTATAATTCACCCCTCCACTTT. It yields the protein CASSLTMAVSSYNSPLHF.

V is TRBV14 and J is TRBJ2-1; 7 nucleotides align to TRBD1. J was trimmed by 6 bases and V by 1 base; bases with no gene match: 6. The CDR3 sequence is 15 residues long. Per germline, CDR1 SGHDN and CDR2 FVKESK. DNA of the CDR3: TGTGCCAGCAGCCAAGCGGCAGGGGGTGGCAATGAGCAGTTCTTC. Translating gives CASSQAAGGGNEQFF.

This clone has only one observation. The chain recombines TRBV19 with TRBJ1-5; 8 bases map to TRBD1. V lost 0 bases to trimming and J lost 0 bases; unmatched junction nucleotides: 7. Per germline, CDR1 LNHDA and CDR2 SQIVND (reference sequence). The CDR3 sequence is 18 residues long. CDR3 DNA sequence: TGTGCCAGTAGTATAGATCGGGACAGGCCTCGTAGCAATCAGCCCCAGCATTTT. Its protein is CASSIDRDRPRSNQPQHF.

The chain combines TRBV7-9 with TRBJ2-7; a possible D gene is TRBD2 (5 bases). The CDR3 consists of 15 residues. Trimming stripped 2 bases from V and 2 bases from J, with 13 bases between. The germline CDR1 and CDR2 sequences are SEHNR and FQNEAQ (reference sequence). The CDR3 sequence is CASSLREGIPYEQYF. CDR3 sequence (DNA): TGTGCCAGCAGCTTACGGGAAGGGATACCCTACGAGCAGTACTTC. The full variable domain, in which reference TRBV7-9 and TRBJ2-7 provide the parts outside the CDR3, is DTGVSQNPRHKITKRGQNVTFRCDPISEHNRLYWYRQTLGQGPEFLTYFQNEAQLEKSRLLSDRFSAERPKGSFSTLEIQRTEQGDSAMYLCASSLREGIPYEQYFGPGTRLTVT.

This clone rates as large. The V and J genes are TRBV27 and TRBJ2-3; 7 bases map to TRBD2. Germline trimming cut 0 bases from V and 0 bases from J; bases unmatched to any gene: 3. The length of the CDR3 is 16 residues. From germline, CDR1 is MNHEY and CDR2 SMNVEV (reference sequence). The DNA of the CDR3 is TGTGCCAGCAGTTTATCCGGGAGGCGTAGCACAGATACGCAGTATTTT. Its protein is CASSLSGRRSTDTQYF.

The J gene is TRBJ1-1, the V gene TRBV9; no reliable D call. This CDR3 comprises 14 residues. Germline CDR1 SGDLS, CDR2 YYNGEE. The V end lost 0 bases, the J end lost 4 bases, and 10 bases lay between the germline ends. The CDR3 loop is CASSVGASGTEAFF. DNA of the CDR3: TGTGCCAGCAGCGTAGGGGCTAGCGGCACTGAAGCTTTCTTT.

The gene calls are TRBV7-2 and TRBJ2-1, with 11 bases lining up with TRBD2. J gave up 9 bases and V 5 bases, and 12 bases lay outside the gene matches. The CDR3 extends over 16 amino acids. Germline-derived CDR1 and CDR2 are SGHTA and FQGNSA. CDR3 amino acids: CASSPNLAGGVSEQFF. The CDR3 DNA follows: TGTGCCAGCAGCCCCAATCTAGCGGGGGGAGTGAGTGAGCAGTTCTTC.

The chain is built from TRBV11-2 and TRBJ1-2; no firm D call. There are 13 residues in the CDR3. Trimming took off 5 bases at V and 4 bases at J, with 11 bases between the two ends. Germline assignment: CDR1 SGHAT and CDR2 FQNNGV. CDR3 residues: CASSIGEGYGYTF. The CDR3 DNA reads TGTGCCAGCAGCATAGGTGAAGGCTATGGCTACACCTTC.

This chain uses TRBV5-6 with TRBJ1-2, with 8 positions matching TRBD1. The junction had 8 bases not matched to a gene; V was cut back by 1 base and J by 3 bases. CDR3 size: 16 residues. Germline assignment: CDR1 SGHDT and CDR2 YYEEEE. As DNA, the CDR3 is TGTGCCAGCAGCTTGCGCGGGGACAGGCCTCACTATGGCTACACCTTC. Protein product: CASSLRGDRPHYGYTF.

The genes are TRBV2 and TRBJ2-1; D is possibly TRBD2 (6 bases). The CDR3 length is 11 residues. Trimming cost V 7 bases and J 7 bases, with 8 bases left between them. CDR1 SNHLY and CDR2 FYNNEI come from the germline V gene. As DNA, the CDR3 is TGTGCCAGCACCGGGGGTAATGAGCAGTTCTTC. Residues: CASTGGNEQFF.